The rows below give T cell receptor beta chains drawn from one sample of a study of cytomegalovirus exposure and HLA in healthy donors. The data were produced by immunoSEQ multiplex PCR, yet TCRdb's version contains in-frame clones alone and is incomplete. Here the sample spans fewer than 150,000 clones, over 60% being singletons. Sequenced input: PBMCs. The receptors shown here come from a woman in her forties or fifties in good health and CMV-seronegative. Both conserved end residues are part of each CDR3. The D gene is left open where the match is weak. A row's size may be missing; if present it is once, few, many or a size class.

D gene: NA; clone size: once; J gene: TRBJ1-4; V gene: TRBV6-5; CDR3 protein: CASSYFRGNEKLFF; CDR3 DNA: TGTGCCAGCAGTTACTTTCGGGGTAATGAAAAACTGTTTTTT
D gene: TRBD2; clone size: NA; J gene: TRBJ2-7; V gene: TRBV15; CDR3 protein: CATSRDPSGGYEQYF; CDR3 DNA: TGTGCCACCAGCAGAGATCCTAGCGGGGGTTACGAGCAGTACTTC
D gene: TRBD1; clone size: NA; J gene: TRBJ2-7; V gene: TRBV15; CDR3 protein: CATSRDRGDSYEQYF; CDR3 DNA: TGTGCCACCAGTAGGGACAGGGGGGACTCCTACGAGCAGTACTTC
D gene: NA; clone size: NA; J gene: TRBJ2-1; V gene: TRBV10-3; CDR3 protein: CAIRAIQNNEQFF; CDR3 DNA: TGTGCCATCAGGGCGATACAGAACAATGAGCAGTTCTTC
D gene: TRBD2; clone size: NA; J gene: TRBJ2-1; V gene: TRBV7-9; CDR3 protein: CASSLVTSGNEQFF; CDR3 DNA: TGTGCCAGCAGCTTAGTGACTAGCGGCAATGAGCAGTTCTTC
D gene: TRBD2; clone size: NA; J gene: TRBJ2-1; V gene: TRBV7-8; CDR3 protein: CASKASGGAQNEQFF; CDR3 DNA: TGTGCCAGCAAGGCTAGCGGGGGGGCCCAAAATGAGCAGTTCTTC
D gene: NA; clone size: NA; J gene: TRBJ1-5; V gene: TRBV10-3; CDR3 protein: CAISEQVNQPQHF; CDR3 DNA: TGTGCCATCAGTGAACAGGTCAATCAGCCCCAGCATTTT
D gene: NA; clone size: NA; J gene: TRBJ2-7; V gene: TRBV25-1; CDR3 protein: CASSMGQFYEQYF; CDR3 DNA: TGTGCCAGCAGCATGGGACAATTCTACGAGCAGTACTTC
D gene: TRBD1; clone size: NA; J gene: TRBJ2-3; V gene: TRBV4-1; CDR3 protein: CASSQTWDSSTDTQYF; CDR3 DNA: TGCGCCAGCAGCCAAACTTGGGACAGTAGCACAGATACGCAGTATTTT
D gene: TRBD1; clone size: NA; J gene: TRBJ2-2; V gene: TRBV7-8; CDR3 protein: CASSSLTGTGNTGELFF; CDR3 DNA: TGTGCCAGCAGCTCCCTTACCGGGACAGGGAACACCGGGGAGCTGTTTTTT
D gene: TRBD1; clone size: NA; J gene: TRBJ1-3; V gene: TRBV6-5; CDR3 protein: CASSQGGGNTIYF; CDR3 DNA: TGTGCCAGCAGTCAGGGGGGAGGAAACACCATATATTTT
D gene: NA; clone size: NA; J gene: TRBJ2-1; V gene: TRBV6-4; CDR3 protein: CASSDSRENSEQFF; CDR3 DNA: TGTGCCAGCAGTGACTCGCGGGAAAACAGTGAGCAGTTCTTC
D gene: TRBD1; clone size: NA; J gene: TRBJ1-5; V gene: TRBV7-8; CDR3 protein: CASSSPRTGEINQPQHF; CDR3 DNA: TGTGCCAGCAGCTCCCCCCGGACAGGGGAAATTAATCAGCCCCAGCATTTT
D gene: NA; clone size: NA; J gene: TRBJ2-7; V gene: TRBV19; CDR3 protein: CASSTQGGYEQYF; CDR3 DNA: TGTGCCAGTAGTACCCAAGGGGGCTACGAGCAGTACTTC
D gene: TRBD2; clone size: NA; J gene: TRBJ2-7; V gene: TRBV5-5; CDR3 protein: CASTPAGRGYEQYF; CDR3 DNA: TGTGCCAGCACGCCGGCTGGGAGGGGCTACGAGCAGTACTTC
D gene: TRBD2; clone size: once; J gene: TRBJ2-1; V gene: TRBV11-2; CDR3 protein: CASSLVAGGPRGEQFF; CDR3 DNA: TGTGCCAGCAGCTTAGTTGCGGGGGGGCCCCGGGGTGAGCAGTTCTTC
D gene: TRBD1; clone size: once; J gene: TRBJ1-2; V gene: TRBV27; CDR3 protein: CASSFTGAAGYTF; CDR3 DNA: TGTGCCAGCAGTTTCACAGGGGCGGCTGGCTACACCTTC
D gene: NA; clone size: NA; J gene: TRBJ2-7; V gene: TRBV5-6; CDR3 protein: CASSLYSSVSYEQYF; CDR3 DNA: TGTGCCAGCAGCTTGTATTCTAGCGTAAGCTACGAGCAGTACTTC
D gene: NA; clone size: NA; J gene: TRBJ2-7; V gene: TRBV28; CDR3 protein: CASSFLRGPYEQYF; CDR3 DNA: TGTGCCAGCAGTTTTTTGCGGGGTCCCTACGAGCAGTACTTC
D gene: NA; clone size: NA; J gene: TRBJ2-1; V gene: TRBV9; CDR3 protein: CASSSRRVSDNEQFF; CDR3 DNA: TGTGCCAGCAGCTCGAGGAGGGTTTCGGACAATGAGCAGTTCTTC
D gene: NA; clone size: NA; J gene: TRBJ1-5; V gene: TRBV6-1; CDR3 protein: CASTPAGGNQPQHF; CDR3 DNA: TGTGCCAGCACCCCGGCGGGGGGCAATCAGCCCCAGCATTTT
D gene: NA; clone size: NA; J gene: TRBJ2-1; V gene: TRBV9; CDR3 protein: CASSVGAYNEQFF; CDR3 DNA: TGTGCCAGCAGCGTAGGGGCTTACAATGAGCAGTTCTTC
D gene: NA; clone size: few; J gene: TRBJ1-1; V gene: TRBV7-9; CDR3 protein: CASELGSTEAFF; CDR3 DNA: TGTGCCAGCGAGCTAGGGAGCACTGAAGCTTTCTTT
D gene: NA; clone size: NA; J gene: TRBJ2-7; V gene: TRBV28; CDR3 protein: CASSSVDYEQYF; CDR3 DNA: TGTGCCAGCAGCTCTGTAGACTACGAGCAGTACTTC
D gene: NA; clone size: NA; J gene: TRBJ2-2; V gene: TRBV5-4; CDR3 protein: CASSLPGLTNTGELFF; CDR3 DNA: TGTGCCAGCAGCCTCCCGGGATTAACGAACACCGGGGAGCTGTTTTTT
D gene: TRBD1; clone size: NA; J gene: TRBJ2-7; V gene: TRBV14; CDR3 protein: CASSQISGQGLYEQYF; CDR3 DNA: TGTGCCAGCAGCCAAATTTCGGGACAGGGCCTCTACGAGCAGTACTTC
D gene: NA; clone size: NA; J gene: TRBJ1-4; V gene: TRBV6-1; CDR3 protein: CASSEIRGIYEKLFF; CDR3 DNA: TGTGCCAGCAGTGAAATTCGAGGGATCTATGAAAAACTGTTTTTT
D gene: TRBD1; clone size: once; J gene: TRBJ1-2; V gene: TRBV12-5; CDR3 protein: CASGLAGTGKVVGDGYTF; CDR3 DNA: TGTGCTAGTGGTTTGGCCGGGACAGGGAAAGTCGTAGGGGATGGCTACACCTTC
D gene: NA; clone size: NA; J gene: TRBJ2-5; V gene: TRBV5-6; CDR3 protein: CASSFSVWGLETQYF; CDR3 DNA: TGTGCCAGCAGCTTTTCAGTCTGGGGGCTTGAGACCCAGTACTTC
D gene: NA; clone size: NA; J gene: TRBJ1-1; V gene: TRBV28; CDR3 protein: CASSFGRFTEAFF; CDR3 DNA: TGTGCCAGCAGTTTCGGGAGATTCACTGAAGCTTTCTTT
D gene: TRBD2; clone size: NA; J gene: TRBJ2-3; V gene: TRBV5-1; CDR3 protein: CASSLDLTSGDTQYF; CDR3 DNA: TGCGCCAGCAGCTTGGATCTGACTAGCGGAGATACGCAGTATTTT
D gene: NA; clone size: once; J gene: TRBJ1-1; V gene: TRBV5-6; CDR3 protein: CASSLAGEAFF; CDR3 DNA: TGTGCCAGCAGCTTGGCCGGTGAAGCTTTCTTT
D gene: NA; clone size: NA; J gene: TRBJ1-2; V gene: TRBV18; CDR3 protein: CASSPAGLYGYTF; CDR3 DNA: TGTGCCAGCTCACCTGCCGGGTTATATGGCTACACCTTC
D gene: TRBD1; clone size: NA; J gene: TRBJ2-7; V gene: TRBV11-2; CDR3 protein: CASSSSSGTGGFYEQYF; CDR3 DNA: TGTGCCAGCAGCTCCTCCTCCGGGACAGGGGGTTTTTACGAGCAGTACTTC
D gene: NA; clone size: NA; J gene: TRBJ1-2; V gene: TRBV28; CDR3 protein: CASSLAGRWRTGYTF; CDR3 DNA: TGTGCCAGCAGTTTAGCGGGACGATGGAGGACCGGCTACACCTTC
D gene: NA; clone size: NA; J gene: TRBJ1-6; V gene: TRBV27; CDR3 protein: CASSPAYNSPLHF; CDR3 DNA: TGTGCCAGCAGCCCAGCCTATAATTCACCCCTCCACTTT
D gene: TRBD2; clone size: NA; J gene: TRBJ2-3; V gene: TRBV5-1; CDR3 protein: CASSLGYGGGAGDTQYF; CDR3 DNA: TGCGCCAGCAGCTTGGGATATGGCGGGGGGGCCGGAGATACGCAGTATTTT
D gene: TRBD1; clone size: NA; J gene: TRBJ1-1; V gene: TRBV6-5; CDR3 protein: CASSRLRGVGTEAFF; CDR3 DNA: TGTGCCAGCAGCCGCCTCAGGGGGGTAGGCACTGAAGCTTTCTTT
D gene: TRBD1; clone size: NA; J gene: TRBJ2-3; V gene: TRBV9; CDR3 protein: CASSKSTGTGTDTQYF; CDR3 DNA: TGTGCCAGCAGCAAATCAACCGGGACAGGGACAGATACGCAGTATTTT
D gene: NA; clone size: NA; J gene: TRBJ1-2; V gene: TRBV5-4; CDR3 protein: CASSVLTDLYGYTF; CDR3 DNA: TGTGCCAGCAGCGTGTTGACAGACCTCTATGGCTACACCTTC
D gene: NA; clone size: NA; J gene: TRBJ1-1; V gene: TRBV30; CDR3 protein: CAWSGAGFPGYNTEAFF; CDR3 DNA: TGTGCCTGGAGTGGAGCTGGATTCCCGGGGTATAACACTGAAGCTTTCTTT
D gene: NA; clone size: NA; J gene: TRBJ1-2; V gene: TRBV5-6; CDR3 protein: CASSFQGSYGYTF; CDR3 DNA: TGTGCCAGCAGCTTTCAGGGTAGTTATGGCTACACCTTC
D gene: NA; clone size: NA; J gene: TRBJ2-5; V gene: TRBV19; CDR3 protein: CASRSRDMFQTQYF; CDR3 DNA: TGTGCCAGCCGGTCCCGGGACATGTTCCAGACCCAGTACTTC
D gene: TRBD1; clone size: NA; J gene: TRBJ1-5; V gene: TRBV7-8; CDR3 protein: CASSPKTGVGYQPQHF; CDR3 DNA: TGTGCCAGCAGCCCAAAGACAGGGGTAGGGTATCAGCCCCAGCATTTT
D gene: NA; clone size: NA; J gene: TRBJ2-7; V gene: TRBV30; CDR3 protein: CAWSVQIPSYEQYF; CDR3 DNA: TGTGCCTGGAGTGTACAGATCCCATCCTACGAGCAGTACTTC
D gene: TRBD2; clone size: NA; J gene: TRBJ2-7; V gene: TRBV11-2; CDR3 protein: CASSLDRGLAGRSYEQYF; CDR3 DNA: TGTGCCAGCAGCTTAGATCGGGGACTAGCGGGGCGCTCCTACGAGCAGTACTTC
D gene: TRBD1; clone size: NA; J gene: TRBJ1-1; V gene: TRBV28; CDR3 protein: CASSLQGAGNTEAFF; CDR3 DNA: TGTGCCAGCAGTTTACAGGGGGCTGGGAACACTGAAGCTTTCTTT
D gene: NA; clone size: NA; J gene: TRBJ1-1; V gene: TRBV5-1; CDR3 protein: CASSSVPSNTEAFF; CDR3 DNA: TGCGCCAGCAGCTCGGTGCCTTCGAACACTGAAGCTTTCTTT
D gene: NA; clone size: NA; J gene: TRBJ1-2; V gene: TRBV25-1; CDR3 protein: CASSDGYGYTF; CDR3 DNA: TGTGCCAGCAGTGACGGCTATGGCTACACCTTC